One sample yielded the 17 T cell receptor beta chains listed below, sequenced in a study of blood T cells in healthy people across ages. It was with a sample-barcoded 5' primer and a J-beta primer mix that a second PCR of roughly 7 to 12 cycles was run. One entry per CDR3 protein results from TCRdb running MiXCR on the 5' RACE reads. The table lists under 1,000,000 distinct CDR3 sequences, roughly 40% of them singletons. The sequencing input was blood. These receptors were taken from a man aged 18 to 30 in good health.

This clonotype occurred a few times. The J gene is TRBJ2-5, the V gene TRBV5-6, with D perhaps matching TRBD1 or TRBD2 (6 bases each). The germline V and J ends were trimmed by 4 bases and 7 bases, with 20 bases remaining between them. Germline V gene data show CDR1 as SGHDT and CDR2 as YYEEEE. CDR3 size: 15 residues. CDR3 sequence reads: CASSPSHRDGGTQYF. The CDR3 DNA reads TGTGCCAGCAGCCCATCTCACAGGGACGGGGGGACCCAGTACTTC.

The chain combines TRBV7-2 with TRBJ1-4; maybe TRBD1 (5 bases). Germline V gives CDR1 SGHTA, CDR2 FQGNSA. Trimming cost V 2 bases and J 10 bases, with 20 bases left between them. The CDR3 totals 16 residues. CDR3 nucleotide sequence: TGTGCCAGCAGCTTATTGTCAGGGATTGGGCTCGGAAAACTGTTTTTT. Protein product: CASSLLSGIGLGKLFF.

The CDR3 DNA reads TGTGCCAGCAGCTCTTATAGCGGGGGGGCCTCCAGTCGGGAGTTCTTC. This encodes CASSSYSGGASSREFF. This chain uses TRBV7-2 with TRBJ2-1, with 11 bases identical to TRBD2. This CDR3 has 16 residues. The V gene's germline CDR1 is SGHTA and CDR2 FQGNSA. The trim removed 4 bases at V and 14 bases at J, leaving 16 bases unmatched. The whole variable domain, filled in from reference TRBV7-2 and TRBJ2-1, reads GAGVSQSPSNKVTEKGKDVELRCDPISGHTALYWYRQSLGQGLEFLIYFQGNSAPDKSGLPSDRFSAERTGGSVSTLTIQRTQQEDSAVYLCASSSYSGGASSREFFGPGTRLTVL.

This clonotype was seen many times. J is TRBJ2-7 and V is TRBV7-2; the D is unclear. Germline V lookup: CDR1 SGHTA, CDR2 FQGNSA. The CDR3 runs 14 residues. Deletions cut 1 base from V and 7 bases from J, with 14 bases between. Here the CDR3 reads CASSLVSGSREQYF. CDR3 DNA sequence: TGTGCCAGCAGCTTAGTCTCGGGTAGTAGGGAGCAGTACTTC.

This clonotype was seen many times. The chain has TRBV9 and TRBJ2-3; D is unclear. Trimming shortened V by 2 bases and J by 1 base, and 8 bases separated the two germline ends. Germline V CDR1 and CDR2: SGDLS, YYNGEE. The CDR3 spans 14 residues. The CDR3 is CASSVDPGTDTQYF. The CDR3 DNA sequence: TGTGCCAGCAGCGTCGACCCCGGCACAGATACGCAGTATTTT.

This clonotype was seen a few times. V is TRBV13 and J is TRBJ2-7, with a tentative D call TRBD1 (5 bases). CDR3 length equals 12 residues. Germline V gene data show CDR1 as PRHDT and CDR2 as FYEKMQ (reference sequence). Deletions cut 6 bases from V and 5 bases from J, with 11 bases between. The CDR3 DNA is TGTGCCAGCAGTAGCAGGGCGGACGAGCAGTACTTC. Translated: CASSSRADEQYF.

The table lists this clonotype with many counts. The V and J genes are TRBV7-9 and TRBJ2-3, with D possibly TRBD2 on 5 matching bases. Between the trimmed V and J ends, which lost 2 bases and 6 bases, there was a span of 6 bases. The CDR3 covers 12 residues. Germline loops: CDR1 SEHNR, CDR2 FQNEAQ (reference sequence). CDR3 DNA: TGTGCCAGCAGCTTACCGGGGGATACGCAGTATTTT. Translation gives CASSLPGDTQYF. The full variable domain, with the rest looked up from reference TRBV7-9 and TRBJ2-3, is DTGVSQNPRHKITKRGQNVTFRCDPISEHNRLYWYRQTLGQGPEFLTYFQNEAQLEKSRLLSDRFSAERPKGSFSTLEIQRTEQGDSAMYLCASSLPGDTQYFGPGTRLTVL.

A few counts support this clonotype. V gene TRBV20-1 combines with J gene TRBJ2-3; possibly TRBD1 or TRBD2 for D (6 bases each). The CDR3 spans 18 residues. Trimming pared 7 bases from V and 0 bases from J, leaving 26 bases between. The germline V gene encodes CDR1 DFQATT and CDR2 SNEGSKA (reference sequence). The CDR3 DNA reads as TGCAGTGTGCCCGGGACAAAGGGAGGACCCTCTAGCACAGATACGCAGTATTTT. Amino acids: CSVPGTKGGPSSTDTQYF.

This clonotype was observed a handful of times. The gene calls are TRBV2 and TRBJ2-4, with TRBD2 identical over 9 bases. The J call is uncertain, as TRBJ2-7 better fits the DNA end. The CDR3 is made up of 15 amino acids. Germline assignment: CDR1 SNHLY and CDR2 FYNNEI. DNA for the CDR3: TGTGCCAGCAGTCCACTAGCGGGTAAGACCTACGAGCAGTACTTC. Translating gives CASSPLAGKTYEQYF.

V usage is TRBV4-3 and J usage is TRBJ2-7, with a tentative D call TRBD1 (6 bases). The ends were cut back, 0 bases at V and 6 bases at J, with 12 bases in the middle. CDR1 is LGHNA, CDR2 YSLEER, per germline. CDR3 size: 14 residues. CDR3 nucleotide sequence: TGCGCCAGCAGCCAAGACACAGGGCGATCCGAGCAGTACTTC. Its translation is CASSQDTGRSEQYF.

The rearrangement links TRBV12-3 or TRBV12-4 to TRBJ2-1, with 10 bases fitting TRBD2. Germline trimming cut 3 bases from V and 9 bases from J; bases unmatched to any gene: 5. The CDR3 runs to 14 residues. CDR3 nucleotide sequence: TGTGCCAGCAGTTTCAGCGGGGGGGCCGGTGAGCAGTTCTTC. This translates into CASSFSGGAGEQFF.

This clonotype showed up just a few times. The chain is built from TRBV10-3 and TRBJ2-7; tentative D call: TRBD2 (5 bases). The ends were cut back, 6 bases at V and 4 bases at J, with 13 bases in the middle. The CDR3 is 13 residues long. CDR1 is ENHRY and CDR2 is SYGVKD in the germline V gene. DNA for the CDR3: TGTGCCATCAGCCGTAGCGAATGGTACGAGCAGTACTTC. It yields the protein CAISRSEWYEQYF.

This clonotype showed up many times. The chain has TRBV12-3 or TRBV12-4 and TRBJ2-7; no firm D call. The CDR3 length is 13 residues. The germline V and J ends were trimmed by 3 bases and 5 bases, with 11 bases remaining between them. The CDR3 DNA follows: TGTGCCAGCAGTTTGCAGGTAATCAACGAGCAGTACTTC. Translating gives CASSLQVINEQYF.

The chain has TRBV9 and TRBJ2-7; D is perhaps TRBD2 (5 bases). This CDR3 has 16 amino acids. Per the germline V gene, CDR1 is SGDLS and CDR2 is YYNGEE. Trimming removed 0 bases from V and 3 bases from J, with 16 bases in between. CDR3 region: CASSVDVREQSYEQYF. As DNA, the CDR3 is TGTGCCAGCAGCGTAGATGTGAGGGAACAAAGCTACGAGCAGTACTTC. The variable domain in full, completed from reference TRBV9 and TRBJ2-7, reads DSGVTQTPKHLITATGQRVTLRCSPRSGDLSVYWYQQSLDQGLQFLIQYYNGEERAKGNILERFSAQQFPDLHSELNLSSLELGDSALYFCASSVDVREQSYEQYFGPGTRLTVT.

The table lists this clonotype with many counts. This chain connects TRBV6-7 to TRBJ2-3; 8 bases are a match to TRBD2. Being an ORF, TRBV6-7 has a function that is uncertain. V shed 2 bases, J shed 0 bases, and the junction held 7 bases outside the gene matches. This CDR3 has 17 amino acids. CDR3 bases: TGTGCCAGCAGTTACGGGTCGGTAGCGGGGAGCACAGATACGCAGTATTTT. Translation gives CASSYGSVAGSTDTQYF.

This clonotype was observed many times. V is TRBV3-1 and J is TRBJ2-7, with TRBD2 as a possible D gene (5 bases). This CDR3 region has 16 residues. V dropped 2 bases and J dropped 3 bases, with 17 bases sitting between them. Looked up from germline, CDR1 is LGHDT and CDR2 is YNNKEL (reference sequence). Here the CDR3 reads CASSQPGRADFYEQYF. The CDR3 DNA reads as TGTGCCAGCAGCCAACCTGGTCGGGCGGACTTCTACGAGCAGTACTTC.

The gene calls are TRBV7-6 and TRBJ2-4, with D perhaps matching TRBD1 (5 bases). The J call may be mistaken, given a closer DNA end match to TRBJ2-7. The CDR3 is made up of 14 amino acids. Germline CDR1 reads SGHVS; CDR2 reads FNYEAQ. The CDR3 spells CASRYRRASYEQYF. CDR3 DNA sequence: TGTGCCAGCAGGTACAGGCGCGCAAGCTACGAGCAGTACTTC.